This record looks at one T cell receptor beta chain sequence and its context. With 6 bases removed from V and 3 bases from J, the gap between germline ends came to 14 bases. The CDR3 totals 14 residues. Per the germline V gene, CDR1 is SNHLY and CDR2 is FYNNEI. Sequencing used immunoSEQ multiplex PCR; TCRdb keeps in-frame clones, though not all of them. The table lists more than 35,000 clones, 88% of them singletons. The data originate from a study of T cell changes during pregnancy in multiple sclerosis. The origin of this receptor is a female donor in good health, enrolled as a control in a pregnancy study. Sequenced here: CD8+ T cells from peripheral blood mononuclear cells, sampled after pregnancy. This rearrangement joins TRBV2 to TRBJ1-2, with D unresolved. The CDR3 DNA reads as TGTGCCAGCAGCGGTCCCTCGCGTGACTATGGCTACACCTTC. Translated: CASSGPSRDYGYTF.